One TCR beta chain is described in this entry. Under the authors' procedure: Using reference gene primer amplification, nucleated cell counts were estimated. Data came from immunoSEQ multiplex PCR; TCRdb stores just in-frame clones and leaves some out. The DNA gave D and trimming, while V, J and clone size come from that table. The table has more than 85,000 clones, roughly 85% seen once. These data come from a study of blood T cell repertoires in COVID-19. In the study overall: PBMCs, B-cell-depleted T cells, or T cells provided the cDNA or gDNA that made up the material.

V was shortened by 6 bases and J by 1 base, with 20 bases between the two germline ends. The CDR3 covers 17 residues. From germline, CDR1 is MDHEN and CDR2 SYDVKM. The origin of this receptor is a woman aged 55-69 years with acute or convalescent COVID-19. Sequencing was performed on peripheral blood. This chain connects TRBV28 to TRBJ2-3, with a possible D match to TRBD2 (7 bases). The DNA of the CDR3 is TGTGCCAGCAGACCCGCCGCGGGGGCTGGCGGCACAGATACGCAGTATTTT. Encoded protein: CASRPAAGAGGTDTQYF.